The rows below give T cell receptor beta chains drawn from one sample of a study of T cell responses to AZD1222 COVID-19 vaccine. Assay used: immunoSEQ multiplex PCR; TCRdb lists only in-frame clones, some missing. The sample holds around 120,000 clones; 70% to 90% are singletons and the top ten take under 3%. The sequencing here drew on peripheral blood, taken 28 days after the second AZD1222 dose. All receptors come from an adult who received the AZD1222 COVID-19 vaccine. Each CDR3 is given with its conserved first and last residue. A D gene is named only where the DNA matches it firmly. The listing skips clone size in some rows; elsewhere it reads once, few, many or a size class.

d_call: NA; v_call: TRBV6-5; clone_size: NA; j_call: TRBJ1-3; cdr3_nt: TGTGCCAGCCAGGGACTCTCTGGAAACACCATATATTTT; cdr3_aa: CASQGLSGNTIYF
d_call: NA; v_call: TRBV4-1; clone_size: NA; j_call: TRBJ1-1; cdr3_nt: TGCGCCAGCAGCCGGGGTGGGAGTATGAACACTGAAGCTTTCTTT; cdr3_aa: CASSRGGSMNTEAFF
d_call: TRBD2; v_call: TRBV28; clone_size: once; j_call: TRBJ2-1; cdr3_nt: TGTGCCAGCAGTACCCCGACTAGCGGGAGGAGGAATGAGCAGTTCTTC; cdr3_aa: CASSTPTSGRRNEQFF
d_call: NA; v_call: TRBV18; clone_size: NA; j_call: TRBJ2-1; cdr3_nt: TGTGCCAGCTCACCGACGACCGGGGATGAGCAGTTCTTC; cdr3_aa: CASSPTTGDEQFF
d_call: TRBD1; v_call: TRBV12-3/TRBV12-4; clone_size: NA; j_call: TRBJ1-1; cdr3_nt: TGTGCCAGCAGGCTGACAGGGTACACTGAAGCTTTCTTT; cdr3_aa: CASRLTGYTEAFF
d_call: NA; v_call: TRBV7-2; clone_size: NA; j_call: TRBJ2-1; cdr3_nt: TGTGCCAGCAGCCCGCGGGACGGCTACTACAATGAGCAGTTCTTC; cdr3_aa: CASSPRDGYYNEQFF
d_call: NA; v_call: TRBV7-8; clone_size: NA; j_call: TRBJ2-7; cdr3_nt: TGTGCCAGCAGCTTGGCTACCTACGAGCAGTACTTC; cdr3_aa: CASSLATYEQYF
d_call: NA; v_call: TRBV13; clone_size: NA; j_call: TRBJ2-7; cdr3_nt: TGTGCCAGCAGCTCCTATAATTCCGAGCAGTACTTC; cdr3_aa: CASSSYNSEQYF
d_call: NA; v_call: TRBV20-1; clone_size: NA; j_call: TRBJ2-7; cdr3_nt: TGCAGTGCTAGTCCCTCTCCCGGGGCCTACGAGCAGTACTTC; cdr3_aa: CSASPSPGAYEQYF
d_call: TRBD1; v_call: TRBV28; clone_size: once; j_call: TRBJ2-7; cdr3_nt: TGTGCCAGTAGGAAGTTAGGACAGGGGTACTACGAGCAGTACTTC; cdr3_aa: CASRKLGQGYYEQYF
d_call: NA; v_call: TRBV18; clone_size: NA; j_call: TRBJ2-1; cdr3_nt: TGTGCCAGCTCACCACTACCAGCGATGAGCTCCTACAATGAGCAGTTCTTC; cdr3_aa: CASSPLPAMSSYNEQFF
d_call: TRBD2; v_call: TRBV6-1; clone_size: NA; j_call: TRBJ2-1; cdr3_nt: TGTGCCAGCAGTGAAGCAGCGGGAGGGCCCAATGAGCAGTTCTTC; cdr3_aa: CASSEAAGGPNEQFF
d_call: TRBD2; v_call: TRBV29-1; clone_size: NA; j_call: TRBJ2-5; cdr3_nt: TGCAGCATTCTAGCGGGAGCGAAGACCCAGTACTTC; cdr3_aa: CSILAGAKTQYF
d_call: TRBD2; v_call: TRBV10-3; clone_size: few; j_call: TRBJ2-2; cdr3_nt: TGTGCCATCAGTAAACAGGGACTAGCGGGAGGGACCGGGGAGCTGTTTTTT; cdr3_aa: CAISKQGLAGGTGELFF
d_call: NA; v_call: TRBV5-5; clone_size: NA; j_call: TRBJ2-5; cdr3_nt: TGTGCCAGCAGCGGCCCGGTGGGCAGCCAAGAGACCCAGTACTTC; cdr3_aa: CASSGPVGSQETQYF
d_call: TRBD1; v_call: TRBV2; clone_size: NA; j_call: TRBJ1-5; cdr3_nt: TGTGCCAGCAGTGAATACAGGGGTAGCAATCAGCCCCAGCATTTT; cdr3_aa: CASSEYRGSNQPQHF
d_call: TRBD2; v_call: TRBV11-2; clone_size: once; j_call: TRBJ2-4; cdr3_nt: TGTGCCAGCACCACTCCCATCGGGACTAGCGACATTCAGTACTTC; cdr3_aa: CASTTPIGTSDIQYF
d_call: NA; v_call: TRBV3-1/TRBV3-2; clone_size: NA; j_call: TRBJ2-1; cdr3_nt: TGTGCCAGCAGCCTCGGACAGAGCTCCTACAATGAGCAGTTCTTC; cdr3_aa: CASSLGQSSYNEQFF
d_call: NA; v_call: TRBV27; clone_size: NA; j_call: TRBJ2-1; cdr3_nt: TGTGCCAGCAGTTTAACCTGGGGGCGGGACACCTACAATGAGCAGTTCTTC; cdr3_aa: CASSLTWGRDTYNEQFF
d_call: TRBD2; v_call: TRBV18; clone_size: NA; j_call: TRBJ2-5; cdr3_nt: TGTGCCAGCTCACCAGGGGGACGGGAGGGCCGAGAGACCCAGTACTTC; cdr3_aa: CASSPGGREGRETQYF
d_call: NA; v_call: TRBV21-1; clone_size: NA; j_call: TRBJ2-1; cdr3_nt: TGTGCCAGCAGCAAAGATTCTAGCGGTTCCTACAATGAGCAGTTCTTC; cdr3_aa: CASSKDSSGSYNEQFF
d_call: NA; v_call: TRBV19; clone_size: NA; j_call: TRBJ1-4; cdr3_nt: TGTGCCAGTAGCGGATCGACAAGGGCCTTGGGTGAAAAACTGTTTTTT; cdr3_aa: CASSGSTRALGEKLFF
d_call: NA; v_call: TRBV11-2; clone_size: NA; j_call: TRBJ2-5; cdr3_nt: TGTGCCAGCAGCTTGTCGGTACAAGAGACCCAGTACTTC; cdr3_aa: CASSLSVQETQYF
d_call: TRBD1; v_call: TRBV27; clone_size: NA; j_call: TRBJ1-1; cdr3_nt: TGTGCCAGCAGTCCACGACAGGGTGGCACTGAAGCTTTCTTT; cdr3_aa: CASSPRQGGTEAFF
d_call: NA; v_call: TRBV28; clone_size: NA; j_call: TRBJ2-3; cdr3_nt: TGTGCCAGCAGTTTCGGGGAGATCACAGATACGCAGTATTTT; cdr3_aa: CASSFGEITDTQYF
d_call: NA; v_call: TRBV4-2; clone_size: NA; j_call: TRBJ2-1; cdr3_nt: TGTGCCAGCAGCCAAGAGGTTTTAGTCAGCGACAGCTCCTACAATGAGCAGTTCTTC; cdr3_aa: CASSQEVLVSDSSYNEQFF
d_call: NA; v_call: TRBV30; clone_size: NA; j_call: TRBJ1-2; cdr3_nt: TGTGCCTGGGGCGGAAAGGGCCATAACTATGGCTACACCTTC; cdr3_aa: CAWGGKGHNYGYTF
d_call: NA; v_call: TRBV4-1; clone_size: NA; j_call: TRBJ1-1; cdr3_nt: TGCGCCAGCAGCCACGCTACAGGAGAGTCAATGGCTTTCTTT; cdr3_aa: CASSHATGESMAFF
d_call: NA; v_call: TRBV3-1/TRBV3-2; clone_size: NA; j_call: TRBJ1-6; cdr3_nt: TGTGCCAGCAGCCAAGGGAATTCACCCCTCCACTTT; cdr3_aa: CASSQGNSPLHF
d_call: NA; v_call: TRBV21-1; clone_size: NA; j_call: TRBJ2-3; cdr3_nt: TGTGCCAGCAGCGCTACGGGACAGGGGGCAGATACGCAGTATTTT; cdr3_aa: CASSATGQGADTQYF
d_call: TRBD1; v_call: TRBV7-2; clone_size: NA; j_call: TRBJ1-5; cdr3_nt: TGTGCCAGCAGTAACAGGGGAGGTGAAGGTCAGCCCCAGCATTTT; cdr3_aa: CASSNRGGEGQPQHF
d_call: NA; v_call: TRBV6-2/TRBV6-3; clone_size: NA; j_call: TRBJ1-2; cdr3_nt: TGTGCCAGCAGCTTTAACAGGGTCGAGTATGGCTACACCTTC; cdr3_aa: CASSFNRVEYGYTF
d_call: NA; v_call: TRBV21-1; clone_size: few; j_call: TRBJ1-1; cdr3_nt: TGTGCCAGCAGCACAAAAGACAGAAACACTGAAGCTTTCTTT; cdr3_aa: CASSTKDRNTEAFF
d_call: NA; v_call: TRBV6-5; clone_size: NA; j_call: TRBJ1-5; cdr3_nt: TGTGCCAGCAGTCCCGGACAGTTTAGCAATCAGCCCCAGCATTTT; cdr3_aa: CASSPGQFSNQPQHF
d_call: TRBD2; v_call: TRBV4-1; clone_size: NA; j_call: TRBJ2-2; cdr3_nt: TGCGCCAGCAGCCGGACGGGACTAGCGGGAGGGCCCGGGGAGCTGTTTTTT; cdr3_aa: CASSRTGLAGGPGELFF
d_call: NA; v_call: TRBV19; clone_size: NA; j_call: TRBJ1-1; cdr3_nt: TGTGCCAGTAGCTCCATTGACGGAGCGGGGCGGGACACTGAAGCTTTCTTT; cdr3_aa: CASSSIDGAGRDTEAFF
d_call: TRBD2; v_call: TRBV27; clone_size: NA; j_call: TRBJ2-1; cdr3_nt: TGTGCCAGCAGTTCCTTTAACCGGGGACTAGCGGGAGGTAGGAAAAACAATGAGCAGTTCTTC; cdr3_aa: CASSSFNRGLAGGRKNNEQFF
d_call: TRBD1; v_call: TRBV24-1; clone_size: NA; j_call: TRBJ2-7; cdr3_nt: TGTGCCACCAGTAGGACAGGGGACGAGCAGTACTTC; cdr3_aa: CATSRTGDEQYF
d_call: NA; v_call: TRBV19; clone_size: NA; j_call: TRBJ1-1; cdr3_nt: TGTGCCAGTAGTTCGGGGGGGATCACTGAAGCTTTCTTT; cdr3_aa: CASSSGGITEAFF
d_call: NA; v_call: TRBV12-3/TRBV12-4; clone_size: NA; j_call: TRBJ2-2; cdr3_nt: TGTGCCACGCCAGGTCACACCGGGGAGCTGTTTTTT; cdr3_aa: CATPGHTGELFF
d_call: NA; v_call: TRBV4-2; clone_size: once; j_call: TRBJ1-2; cdr3_nt: TGTGCCAGCAGCCAAGACAAGGGGACCTATGGCTACACCTTC; cdr3_aa: CASSQDKGTYGYTF
d_call: NA; v_call: TRBV11-2; clone_size: NA; j_call: TRBJ1-1; cdr3_nt: TGTGCCAGCAGCTTAGTAACGAAGGGGGGCCCCATTGAAGCTTTCTTT; cdr3_aa: CASSLVTKGGPIEAFF
d_call: NA; v_call: TRBV12-3/TRBV12-4; clone_size: NA; j_call: TRBJ2-7; cdr3_nt: TGTGCCAGCAGTTTGTTGACGGCTTACGAGCAGTACTTC; cdr3_aa: CASSLLTAYEQYF
d_call: NA; v_call: TRBV6-5; clone_size: NA; j_call: TRBJ1-3; cdr3_nt: TGTGCCAGCAGTTACTCGACACAAACCCCCGCCACCATATATTTT; cdr3_aa: CASSYSTQTPATIYF
d_call: NA; v_call: TRBV5-5; clone_size: NA; j_call: TRBJ1-2; cdr3_nt: TGTGCCAGCAGCATAGGGACGGGGGCCTATGGCTACACCTTC; cdr3_aa: CASSIGTGAYGYTF
d_call: TRBD1; v_call: TRBV7-2; clone_size: NA; j_call: TRBJ1-2; cdr3_nt: TGTGCCAGCAGCGGGGGAGGACAGGGGCGATATGGCTACACCTTC; cdr3_aa: CASSGGGQGRYGYTF
d_call: NA; v_call: TRBV24-1; clone_size: NA; j_call: TRBJ2-3; cdr3_nt: TGTGCCACCAGTGAAACTAGCACAGATACGCAGTATTTT; cdr3_aa: CATSETSTDTQYF
d_call: TRBD1; v_call: TRBV19; clone_size: NA; j_call: TRBJ1-1; cdr3_nt: TGTGCCAGTAGAAGGCAGGGGGAGAGCACTGAAGCTTTCTTT; cdr3_aa: CASRRQGESTEAFF
d_call: NA; v_call: TRBV5-4; clone_size: NA; j_call: TRBJ1-5; cdr3_nt: TGTGCCAGCAGCTTGCCAAATCAGCCCCAGCATTTT; cdr3_aa: CASSLPNQPQHF
d_call: NA; v_call: TRBV7-8; clone_size: NA; j_call: TRBJ2-5; cdr3_nt: TGTGCCAGCAGCGGGGACTCCTTAATCCAAGAGACCCAGTACTTC; cdr3_aa: CASSGDSLIQETQYF